These 19 T cell receptor beta chains share one sample of origin, sequenced in a study of a mutant IDH1 vaccine in newly diagnosed glioma (dated by TCRdb to 2020 to 2023). Libraries were built with the immunoSEQ multiplex PCR assay. TCRdb limited this immuneACCESS table to in-frame rearrangements with V and J called. A share of clones is missing; checked studies link under half to unresolved V genes, and the rest is unexplained. Counted in this sample were 80,000 to 100,000 clones; roughly 82% of them appeared once. The ten largest clones add up to roughly 5.3% of the sample. The sample's time point label, in plain terms: baseline, week 1 (first vaccination visit). The label giving this sample's treatment or condition can be read as: pre-vaccination baseline after standard-of-care therapy. The source was PBMCs, collected from a glioma patient treated with radiotherapy, temozolomide or both. The receptor source for this set is a man aged 35 to 55 with glioma. Some clones in this sample may be carry-over from other donors' samples.

The chain links TRBV9 to TRBJ2-3; unclear D gene. The V gene lost 0 bases and the J gene lost 6 bases, with 5 bases spanning the gap. In germline, CDR1 is SGDLS, CDR2 YYNGEE. This CDR3 has 12 residues. The CDR3 region is CASSVGPDTQYF. CDR3 nucleotides: TGTGCCAGCAGCGTAGGTCCGGATACGCAGTATTTT.

This clone was recorded a few times. The chain recombines TRBV29-1 with TRBJ1-1, with D unclear. V lost 4 bases, J lost 3 bases, and 6 bases lay in between. Germline CDR1 reads SQVTM; CDR2 reads ANQGSEA. This CDR3 spans 11 amino acids. CDR3 DNA: TGCAGCGTTGGGGGTTACACTGAAGCTTTCTTT. Encoded protein: CSVGGYTEAFF.

This clone was seen a few times. The genes are TRBV27 and TRBJ1-6, with D tentatively TRBD1 (5 bases). Germline CDR1 MNHEY, CDR2 SMNVEV (reference sequence). The V and J ends lost 0 bases and 5 bases respectively, with 11 bases between them. CDR3 length: 16 residues. The CDR3: CASSLSFGGNNSPLHF. The CDR3 DNA reads TGTGCCAGCAGTTTATCTTTCGGGGGGAATAATTCACCCCTCCACTTT.

Of note for this clone: This sample includes further DNA sequences coding for the same CDR3. The chain joins TRBV5-6 to TRBJ1-5; D might be TRBD1 (6 bases). V was pared by 1 base and J by 5 bases, with 10 bases between. The germline CDR1 and CDR2 sequences are SGHDT and YYEEEE. The CDR3 runs to 14 residues. CDR3 bases: TGTGCCAGCAGCTTGAGGCCAGGGGATCAGCCCCAGCATTTT. This codes for CASSLRPGDQPQHF.

The chain employs TRBV5-1 and TRBJ2-3; 13 nucleotides align to TRBD2. Germline V gene lookup returns CDR1 SGHRS and CDR2 YFSETQ. CDR3 length equals 15 residues. Trimming took 4 bases from V and 6 from J; bases not matched to a gene: 5. The CDR3 DNA follows: TGCGCCAGCAGCCCTGGACTAGCGGGGGTCGATACGCAGTATTTT. Translating gives CASSPGLAGVDTQYF.

The chain recombines TRBV5-4 with TRBJ2-5; 8 bases map to TRBD1. Germline trimming cut 0 bases from V and 5 bases from J; bases unmatched to any gene: 6. CDR1 SGHNT and CDR2 YYREEE come from the germline V gene (reference sequence). CDR3 length equals 15 residues. CDR3 amino acids: CASSLEDRAGETQYF. The CDR3 bases are TGTGCCAGCAGCTTGGAGGACAGGGCCGGGGAGACCCAGTACTTC.

In the case of this clone: Additional DNA sequences in this sample encode the identical CDR3. The CDR3: CASSYEGGSPLHF. CDR3 nucleotide sequence: TGTGCCAGCAGTTACGAGGGTGGTTCACCCCTCCACTTT. V is TRBV6-5 and J is TRBJ1-6; D is uncertain. V was cut by 2 bases and J by 9 bases, with 8 bases left in between. Germline assignment: CDR1 MNHEY and CDR2 SVGAGI. This CDR3 contains 13 residues.

This sequence joins TRBV7-9 and TRBJ2-3, with 12 bases matching TRBD1. Germline V gene data show CDR1 as SEHNR and CDR2 as FQNEAQ (reference sequence). The CDR3 spans 17 residues. V shed 5 bases, J shed 3 bases, and the junction held 9 bases outside the gene matches. The CDR3: CASSPWPGQGATDTQYF. CDR3 DNA: TGTGCCAGCAGCCCCTGGCCGGGACAGGGGGCAACAGATACGCAGTATTTT. Filled out from reference TRBV7-9 and TRBJ2-3, the complete variable domain reads DTGVSQNPRHKITKRGQNVTFRCDPISEHNRLYWYRQTLGQGPEFLTYFQNEAQLEKSRLLSDRFSAERPKGSFSTLEIQRTEQGDSAMYLCASSPWPGQGATDTQYFGPGTRLTVL.

The rearrangement joins TRBV6-5 to TRBJ1-2, with D perhaps matching TRBD1 (6 bases). The CDR3 spans 14 residues. V lost 6 bases to trimming and J lost 0 bases, with 11 bases between them. Germline CDR1 MNHEY, CDR2 SVGAGI. The CDR3 DNA sequence: TGTGCCAGCAGACCCCCAGGGGCTAACTATGGCTACACCTTC. Protein product: CASRPPGANYGYTF.

The chain uses TRBV9 and TRBJ1-5, with D unclear. V was pared by 3 bases and J by 4 bases, with 11 bases between. Germline CDR1 SGDLS, CDR2 YYNGEE. The CDR3 length is 14 residues. The CDR3 sequence: CASSEGAGNQPQHF. CDR3 bases: TGTGCCAGCAGCGAGGGAGCGGGGAATCAGCCCCAGCATTTT.

The chain employs TRBV29-1 and TRBJ2-1, with D unclear. The germline CDR1 and CDR2 sequences are SQVTM and ANQGSEA. V shed 0 bases and J shed 1 base, with 4 bases lying between them. The CDR3 runs 13 residues. The CDR3 protein is CSVEEGSYNEQFF. The CDR3 DNA sequence: TGCAGCGTTGAAGAAGGGTCCTACAATGAGCAGTTCTTC.

A single count supports this clone. V is TRBV7-9 and J is TRBJ2-5, with a weak D call TRBD2 (6 bases). V was clipped by 5 bases and J by 3 bases, with 16 bases between them. The CDR3 has 15 amino acids. CDR1 and CDR2 (germline): SEHNR, FQNEAQ (reference sequence). CDR3 amino acids: CASSRVGGEEETQYF. CDR3 bases: TGTGCCAGCAGCAGGGTGGGGGGTGAGGAAGAGACCCAGTACTTC.

This rearrangement joins TRBV6-1 to TRBJ2-7; no definite D call. The germline V gene encodes CDR1 MNHNS and CDR2 SASEGT. With 6 bases removed from V and 9 bases from J, the gap between germline ends came to 12 bases. This CDR3 is built from 11 residues. The CDR3 spells CASRTYDGQYF. CDR3 in DNA: TGTGCCAGCAGGACCTACGACGGGCAGTACTTC.

The V and J genes are TRBV6-1 and TRBJ1-1, with D maybe TRBD1 (6 bases). CDR1 is MNHNS, CDR2 SASEGT, per germline. V lost 3 bases and J lost 7, with 15 bases in between. The CDR3 contains 14 residues. The CDR3 sequence is CASSDRQGHLEAFF. In DNA form, the CDR3 reads TGTGCCAGCAGTGATCGTCAGGGGCACCTTGAAGCTTTCTTT.

About this clone itself: A clone one base away is much larger, so this may be a read error. The rearrangement links TRBV27 to TRBJ2-7, with 7 bases aligning to TRBD2. CDR1 and CDR2 (germline): MNHEY, SMNVEV (reference sequence). This CDR3 spans 13 amino acids. The CDR3: CASSISRGYERYF. The CDR3 DNA reads TGTGCCAGCAGTATCTCGCGGGGGTACGAGCGGTACTTC.

The rearrangement uses TRBV29-1 and TRBJ1-1; D might be TRBD1 (5 bases). V lost 4 bases and J 0 bases, leaving 9 bases between the germline ends. CDR3 size: 13 residues. CDR1 SQVTM and CDR2 ANQGSEA come from the germline V gene. The CDR3 region is CSVGEGMNTEAFF. CDR3 bases: TGCAGCGTTGGGGAGGGGATGAACACTGAAGCTTTCTTT.

The chain combines TRBV2 with TRBJ1-1, with 7 bases fitting TRBD1. Germline assignment: CDR1 SNHLY and CDR2 FYNNEI. J was trimmed by 5 bases and V by 7 bases; bases with no gene match: 7. The CDR3 runs 13 residues. This CDR3 reads CASTQGGGTEAFF. In DNA form, the CDR3 reads TGTGCCAGCACCCAGGGGGGAGGGACTGAAGCTTTCTTT.

A word on this clone: One end of the junction is discordant with germline, which a read error may explain. This chain links TRBV5-5 with TRBJ1-1; no reliable D call. Germline CDR1 and CDR2: SGHKS and YYEKEE (reference sequence). The CDR3 has 11 residues. CDR3 loop: CASSLGQWVRF. DNA for the CDR3: TGTGCCAGCAGCTTGGGGCAGTGGGTACGCTTT. Full variable domain (outside the CDR3, taken from reference TRBV5-5 and TRBJ1-1): DAGVTQSPTHLIKTRGQQVTLRCSPISGHKSVSWYQQVLGQGPQFIFQYYEKEERGRGNFPDRFSARQFPNYSSELNVNALLLGDSALYLCASSLGQWVRFGQGTRLTVV.

The chain joins TRBV14 to TRBJ2-6; D ambiguous. The CDR3 length is 17 residues. With 4 bases removed from V and 2 bases from J, the gap between germline ends came to 15 bases. Per the germline V gene, CDR1 is SGHDN and CDR2 is FVKESK. CDR3 coding DNA: TGTGCCAGCAGCCCCTTAACGACGCCTGCTGGGGCCAACGTCCTGACTTTC. Translating it yields CASSPLTTPAGANVLTF. The full variable domain, its missing parts supplied by reference TRBV14 and TRBJ2-6, is EAGVTQFPSHSVIEKGQTVTLRCDPISGHDNLYWYRRVMGKEIKFLLHFVKESKQDESGMPNNRFLAERTGGTYSTLKVQPAELEDSGVYFCASSPLTTPAGANVLTFGAGSRLTVL.